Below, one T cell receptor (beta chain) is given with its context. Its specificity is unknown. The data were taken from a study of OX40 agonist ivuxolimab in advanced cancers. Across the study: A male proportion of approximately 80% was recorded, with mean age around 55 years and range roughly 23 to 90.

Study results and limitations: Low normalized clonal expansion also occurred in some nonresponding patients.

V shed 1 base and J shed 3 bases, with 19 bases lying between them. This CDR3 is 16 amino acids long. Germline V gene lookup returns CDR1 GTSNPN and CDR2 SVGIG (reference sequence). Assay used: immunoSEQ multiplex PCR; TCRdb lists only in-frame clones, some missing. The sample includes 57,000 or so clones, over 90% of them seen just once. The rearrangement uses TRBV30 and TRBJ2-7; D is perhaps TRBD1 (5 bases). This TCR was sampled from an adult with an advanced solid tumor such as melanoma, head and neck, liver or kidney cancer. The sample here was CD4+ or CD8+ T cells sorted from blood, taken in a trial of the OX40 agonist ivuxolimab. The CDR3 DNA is TGTGCCTGGAGTGATATCATCGCCGACAGAGTCTACGAGCAGTACTTC. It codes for CAWSDIIADRVYEQYF.